This T cell receptor (beta chain) originates from a study of regulatory T cells in long-lasting Graves disease. In its sample, this clonotype was seen once. Its antigen is not identified. The time point is: newly diagnosed GD, antithyroid drugs for less than 3 months. The TCR library was made from RNA that had been extracted from PBMCs in TRIzol. Patients met American Thyroid Association criteria for Graves' disease. The CDR3 spans 14 residues. The J segment lost 3 bases and the V segment lost 4 bases, leaving 5 bases of the junction unmatched. Germline CDR1 and CDR2: SGHTA and FQGNSA. Building of the TCR beta libraries involved iRepertoire HTBI primers and Arm-PCR of CDR3 regions. TCRdb re-called the multiplex PCR reads through MiXCR, storing one row per CDR3 protein. The sample contains 350,000 to 550,000 distinct CDR3 sequences, about 17% of which appear only once. Study conclusions and caveats: More public clonotypes were shared by persistent patients (about 2,700) than by new patients (about 970).

Another study also made use of these data, one on T cells in Graves' hyperthyroidism and ophthalmopathy. That study adds: Among thyroid clonotypes expanded above 0.001, most also appeared in blood.

The sample was peripheral blood mononuclear cells (PBMCs), taken at new diagnosis, from a patient treated with antithyroid drugs. J is TRBJ2-5 and V is TRBV7-2; 7 bases map to TRBD1. The TCR sequence derives from a woman between 18 and 30 years old with Graves disease. CDR3 sequence reads: CASSSTGSKETQYF. The CDR3 DNA follows: TGTGCCAGCAGCTCGACAGGGAGCAAAGAGACCCAGTACTTC.